These 7 T cell receptor beta chains came from one sample sequenced in a study of blood T cell repertoires in COVID-19. Data came from immunoSEQ multiplex PCR; TCRdb stores just in-frame clones and leaves some out. This table holds about 280,000 clones, roughly 87% found once. The sample comprised peripheral blood. The receptors originated from a woman in her forties or fifties who had recovered from COVID-19.

The gene calls are TRBV6-2 or TRBV6-3 and TRBJ2-7, with unresolved D. The V and J ends lost 4 bases and 0 bases respectively, with 10 bases between them. The CDR3 has 14 amino acids. Germline CDR1 and CDR2: MNHEY and SVGEGT. The CDR3: CASSSAVVSYEQYF. CDR3 in DNA: TGTGCCAGCAGTTCCGCGGTCGTCTCCTACGAGCAGTACTTC.

The rearrangement joins TRBV7-2 to TRBJ1-2, with TRBD1 matching over 7 bases. The V gene end was trimmed by 5 bases and the J gene end by 5 bases; junction bases not matched to a gene: 14. Germline V CDR1 and CDR2: SGHTA, FQGNSA. The CDR3 totals 16 residues. The CDR3 nucleotides are TGTGCCAGCAGCCGGGTAGCCGGGACAGACGTTTATGGCTACACCTTC. As protein: CASSRVAGTDVYGYTF.

The V and J genes are TRBV5-6 and TRBJ2-5; possible D gene TRBD2, 6 bases. The V and J ends lost 4 bases and 5 bases respectively, with 21 bases between them. The CDR3 runs 16 residues. Germline assignment: CDR1 SGHDT and CDR2 YYEEEE. CDR3 in DNA: TGTGCCAGCAGCCACCGGCGGGACTGGGAATGGGAGACCCAGTACTTC. It encodes CASSHRRDWEWETQYF. The complete variable domain, with remaining parts taken from reference TRBV5-6 and TRBJ2-5, reads DAGVTQSPTHLIKTRGQQVTLRCSPKSGHDTVSWYQQALGQGPQFIFQYYEEEERQRGNFPDRFSGHQFPNYSSELNVNALLLGDSALYLCASSHRRDWEWETQYFGPGTRLLVL.

The chain has TRBV5-1 and TRBJ2-3; D is unclear. The CDR3 covers 15 residues. Germline V gene sequence: CDR1 SGHRS, CDR2 YFSETQ. Trimming stripped 0 bases from V and 4 bases from J, with 12 bases between. The CDR3 DNA is TGCGCCAGCAGCTTGGGGGCCCACCACGCAGATACGCAGTATTTT. Translating gives CASSLGAHHADTQYF.

The CDR3 bases are TGTGCCAGCTCACCACGGGACAGGGGTTACAATCAGCCCCAGCATTTT. This translates into CASSPRDRGYNQPQHF. The chain recombines TRBV18 with TRBJ1-5; 10 bases line up with TRBD1. Trimming at V came to 1 base and at J to 3 bases, leaving 3 bases not matched to a gene. CDR1 is KGHSH and CDR2 is LQKENI in the germline V gene. This CDR3 comprises 16 residues.

This clone showed up just once. This rearrangement joins TRBV5-5 to TRBJ1-2; D might be TRBD1 (5 bases). The CDR3 extends over 15 amino acids. Trimming took off 4 bases at V and 2 bases at J, with 15 bases between the two ends. The germline CDR1 and CDR2 sequences are SGHKS and YYEKEE (reference sequence). The CDR3 loop is CASSGGLGGNYGYTF. The CDR3 nucleotides are TGTGCCAGCAGCGGGGGTTTGGGAGGCAACTATGGCTACACCTTC.

In this sample, this clone turned up once. The chain has TRBV19 and TRBJ1-2; 8 nucleotides agree with TRBD1. V shed 5 bases, J shed 2 bases, and the junction held 10 bases outside the gene matches. The V gene's germline CDR1 is LNHDA and CDR2 SQIVND (reference sequence). This CDR3 region has 16 residues. CDR3 region: CASSYPPGQGNYGYTF. For the CDR3, the DNA is TGTGCCAGTAGTTACCCTCCCGGACAGGGCAACTATGGCTACACCTTC.